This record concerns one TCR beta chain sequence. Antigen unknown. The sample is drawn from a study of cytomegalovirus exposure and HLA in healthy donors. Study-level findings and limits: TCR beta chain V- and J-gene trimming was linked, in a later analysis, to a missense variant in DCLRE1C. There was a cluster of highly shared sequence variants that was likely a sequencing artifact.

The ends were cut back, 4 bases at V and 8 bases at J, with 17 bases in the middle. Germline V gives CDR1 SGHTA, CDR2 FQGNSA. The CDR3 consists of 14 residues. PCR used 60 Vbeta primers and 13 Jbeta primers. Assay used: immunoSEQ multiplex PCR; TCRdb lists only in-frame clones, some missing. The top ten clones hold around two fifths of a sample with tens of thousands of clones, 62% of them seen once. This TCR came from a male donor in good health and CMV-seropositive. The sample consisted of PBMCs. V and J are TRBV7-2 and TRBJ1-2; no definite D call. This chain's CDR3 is CASSSVGGREGYTF. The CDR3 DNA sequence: TGTGCCAGCAGCTCCGTTGGAGGCCGCGAGGGCTACACCTTC.